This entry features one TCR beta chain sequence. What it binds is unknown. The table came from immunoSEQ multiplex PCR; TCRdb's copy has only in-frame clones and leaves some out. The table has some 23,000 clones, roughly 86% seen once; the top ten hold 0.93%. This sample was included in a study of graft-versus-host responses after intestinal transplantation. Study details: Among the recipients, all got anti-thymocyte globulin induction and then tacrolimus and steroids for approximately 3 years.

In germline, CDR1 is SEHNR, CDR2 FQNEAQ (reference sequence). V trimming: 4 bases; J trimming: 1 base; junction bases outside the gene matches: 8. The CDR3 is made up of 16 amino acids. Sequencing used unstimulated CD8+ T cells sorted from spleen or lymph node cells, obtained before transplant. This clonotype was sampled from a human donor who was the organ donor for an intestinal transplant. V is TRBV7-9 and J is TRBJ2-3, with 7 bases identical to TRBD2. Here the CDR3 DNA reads TGTGCCAGCAGCTGGAATTCTCGGGGGGGCACAGATACGCAGTATTTT. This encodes CASSWNSRGGTDTQYF. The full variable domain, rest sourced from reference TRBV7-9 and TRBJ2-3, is DTGVSQNPRHKITKRGQNVTFRCDPISEHNRLYWYRQTLGQGPEFLTYFQNEAQLEKSRLLSDRFSAERPKGSFSTLEIQRTEQGDSAMYLCASSWNSRGGTDTQYFGPGTRLTVL.